Sequencing of this T cell receptor beta chain was carried out in a study of T-cell reconstitution after alpha-beta-depleted transplantation in children. Unique molecular identifiers were incorporated when the TCRbeta library was constructed. TCRdb called the PCR reads again in MiXCR, with one record for every CDR3 protein. In the table there are 500,000 to 650,000 distinct CDR3 sequences, 10% to 12% of which are singletons. V lost 1 base, J lost 7 bases, and 14 bases lay in between. CDR1 and CDR2 (germline): SGHVS, FQNEAQ. The CDR3 is 15 residues long. The origin of this receptor is a female patient between 2 and 10 years old who had a stem cell transplant for aplastic anemia, so the T cells may come from the graft donor. The chain recombines TRBV7-8 with TRBJ1-5; a possible D gene is TRBD1 (6 bases). The sample in question was PBMCs, mostly from graft donor cells, obtained 180 days after TCRalphabeta/CD19-depleted stem cell transplant. The CDR3 region has the DNA TGTGCCAGCAGCTTAGGAGACAAGGGGGGACAGCCCCAGCATTTT. Residues: CASSLGDKGGQPQHF.